A single sample is the source of the 7 T cell receptor beta chains below, sequenced in a study of breast tumors, draining lymph nodes, adjacent tissues. Axillary draining lymph nodes of breast cancer patients supplied the node samples. Each CDR3 protein is one row after TCRdb ran MiXCR on the multiplex PCR reads. The data contain fewer than 200,000 distinct CDR3 sequences, roughly a third of them seen just once; the ten biggest clones take up approximately 4.3%. The material sequenced was axillary lymph node tissue. Receptors originate from a female donor with breast cancer. Some clones in this sample may be carry-over from other donors' samples.

The sample holds many counts of this clonotype. V is TRBV7-2 and J is TRBJ2-7; 12 nucleotides align to TRBD2. The germline V gene has CDR1 SGHTA and CDR2 FQGNSA. V dropped 4 bases and J dropped 2; count of bases not matched to a gene: 3. This CDR3 has 15 residues. The CDR3 protein is CASSYTSGGTYEQYF. CDR3 DNA: TGTGCCAGCAGCTACACTAGCGGGGGGACCTACGAGCAGTACTTC.

The chain links TRBV11-2 to TRBJ2-1; D remains ambiguous. V dropped 5 bases and J dropped 3 bases, with 8 bases sitting between them. This CDR3 is 13 amino acids long. CDR1 is SGHAT, CDR2 FQNNGV, per germline. CDR3 region: CASSLGHYNEQFF. The CDR3 DNA sequence: TGTGCCAGCAGCCTCGGGCACTACAATGAGCAGTTCTTC.

Remarks on this clonotype: A much bigger clone sits one base away, suggesting this may be a read error. The chain recombines TRBV19 with TRBJ2-2; TRBD2 matches 7 bases. The CDR3 length is 16 residues. In germline, CDR1 is LNHDA, CDR2 SQIVND (reference sequence). CDR3 sequence (DNA): TGTGCCGGTAGTATTACGGCGGGAGCAGTCACCGGGGAGCTGTTTTTT. Encoded protein: CAGSITAGAVTGELFF.

Concerning this clonotype itself: The CDR3 end shows no conserved phenylalanine or tryptophan, and so a read error is likely. The DNA is omitted, as the CDR3 cannot be located on it reliably, and the CDR3 follows TCRdb's listing. J is TRBJ2-5 and V is TRBV7-8. The length of the CDR3 is 8 amino acids, counting both ends. Germline V lookup: CDR1 SGHVS, CDR2 FQNEAQ. The CDR3 is CASSLGST.

In its sample, this clonotype was seen many times. This chain connects TRBV20-1 to TRBJ2-3; no definite D call. The CDR3 length is 12 residues. The germline V gene encodes CDR1 DFQATT and CDR2 SNEGSKA (reference sequence). V dropped 5 bases and J dropped 0 bases, with 6 bases sitting between them. DNA of the CDR3: TGCAGTGCTCCCTTAAGCACAGATACGCAGTATTTT. It is translated as CSAPLSTDTQYF.

Concerning this clonotype itself: It may be a read error: a sequence one base away is much more abundant. The chain is built from TRBV12-3 or TRBV12-4 and TRBJ1-2; the D gene is possibly TRBD1 (5 bases). The CDR3 is 15 residues long. The CDR3 region has the DNA TGTACCAGCAGTTTAGTGGCGGGACCCCAGGGTGGCTACACCTTC. Translation: CTSSLVAGPQGGYTF.

This clonotype is categorized as medium-sized. The chain carries TRBV15 and TRBJ2-1; 10 nucleotides align to TRBD2. Germline V lookup: CDR1 LNHNV, CDR2 YYDKDF (reference sequence). J gave up 4 bases and V 0 bases, and 6 bases lay outside the gene matches. The CDR3 contains 17 residues. CDR3 sequence: CATSRELAGAHYNEQFF. CDR3 nucleotides: TGTGCCACCAGCAGAGAGCTAGCGGGAGCTCATTACAATGAGCAGTTCTTC. Variable domain in full (rest from reference TRBV15 and TRBJ2-1): DAMVIQNPRYQVTQFGKPVTLSCSQTLNHNVMYWYQQKSSQAPKLLFHYYDKDFNNEADTPDNFQSRRPNTSFCFLDIRSPGLGDTAMYLCATSRELAGAHYNEQFFGPGTRLTVL.